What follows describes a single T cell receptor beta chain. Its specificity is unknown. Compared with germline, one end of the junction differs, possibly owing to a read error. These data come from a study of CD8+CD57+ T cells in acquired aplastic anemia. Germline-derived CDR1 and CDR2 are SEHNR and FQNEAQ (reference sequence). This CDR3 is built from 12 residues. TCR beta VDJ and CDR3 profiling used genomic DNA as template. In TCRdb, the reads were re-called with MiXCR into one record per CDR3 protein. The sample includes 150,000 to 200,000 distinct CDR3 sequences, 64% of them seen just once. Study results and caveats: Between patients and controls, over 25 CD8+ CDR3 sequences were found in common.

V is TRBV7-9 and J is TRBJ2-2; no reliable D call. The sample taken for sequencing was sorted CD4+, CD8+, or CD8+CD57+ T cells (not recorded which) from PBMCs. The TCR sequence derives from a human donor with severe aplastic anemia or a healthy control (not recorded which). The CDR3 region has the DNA TGCGCCAGCAGCCAAGCTACCGGGGAGCTGTTTTTT. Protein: CASSQATGELFF.